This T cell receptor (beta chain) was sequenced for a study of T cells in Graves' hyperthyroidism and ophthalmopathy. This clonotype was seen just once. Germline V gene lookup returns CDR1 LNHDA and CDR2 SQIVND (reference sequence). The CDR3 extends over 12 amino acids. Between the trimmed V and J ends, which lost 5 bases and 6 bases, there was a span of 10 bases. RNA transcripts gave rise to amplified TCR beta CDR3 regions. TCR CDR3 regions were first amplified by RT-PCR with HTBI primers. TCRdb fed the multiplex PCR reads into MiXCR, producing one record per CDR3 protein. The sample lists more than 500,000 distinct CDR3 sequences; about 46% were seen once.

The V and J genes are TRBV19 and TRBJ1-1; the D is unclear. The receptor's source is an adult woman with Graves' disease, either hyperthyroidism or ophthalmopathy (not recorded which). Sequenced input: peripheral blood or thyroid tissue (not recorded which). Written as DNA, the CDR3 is TGTGCCAGTAGTGTAACGGAGGCTGAAGCTTTCTTT. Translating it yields CASSVTEAEAFF.